This T cell receptor beta chain was obtained from a study of monozygotic twins with inflammatory bowel disease. Researchers used template switching to add UMIs featuring a 6-nucleotide sample barcode. TCRdb reprocessed the 5' RACE reads, with one entry per CDR3 protein and no DNA. The listing records approximately 330,000 distinct CDR3 sequences. The CDR3 sequence is 13 residues long. CDR1 and CDR2 (germline): MNHEY, SVGAGI. This clonotype was sampled from a human donor with ulcerative colitis or Crohn's disease, or a healthy co-twin of an affected twin (not recorded which). The rearrangement joins TRBV6-5 to TRBJ2-5. Sequenced: blood. The CDR3 spells CASSYSQRETQYF.